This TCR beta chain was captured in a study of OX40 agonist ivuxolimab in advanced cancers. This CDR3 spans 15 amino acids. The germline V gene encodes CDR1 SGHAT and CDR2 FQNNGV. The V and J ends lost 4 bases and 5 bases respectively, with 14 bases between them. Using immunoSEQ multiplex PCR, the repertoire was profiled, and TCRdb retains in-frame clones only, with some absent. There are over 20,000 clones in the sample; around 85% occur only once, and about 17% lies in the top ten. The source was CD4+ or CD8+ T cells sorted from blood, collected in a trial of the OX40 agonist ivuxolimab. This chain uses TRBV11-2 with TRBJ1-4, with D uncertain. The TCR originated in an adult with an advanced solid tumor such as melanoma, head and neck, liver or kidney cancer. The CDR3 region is CASSSAVGRNEKLFF. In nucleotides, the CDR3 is TGTGCCAGCAGCTCCGCGGTGGGCAGAAATGAAAAACTGTTTTTT.